This T cell receptor beta chain was profiled in a study of cytomegalovirus exposure and HLA in healthy donors. On the study more broadly: Among about 400 genotyped donors, about 85% fell in the Caucasian-associated ancestry cluster.

Whole-study findings and limits: TCR sequences were mostly rare, though some public TCRs occurred in many donors. The study put 150 to 200 TCR beta chains on its list as cytomegalovirus-associated.

V was cut by 1 base and J by 6 bases, with 10 bases left in between. Germline CDR1 LNHNV, CDR2 YYDKDF (reference sequence). The CDR3 totals 15 residues. PCR used 60 Vbeta primers and 13 Jbeta primers. Only in-frame clones appear in the TCRdb table, and some are missing; sequencing was by immunoSEQ multiplex PCR. The profile shows over 80,000 clones, roughly four fifths of them singletons. About this clone: Its specificity is not known.

This chain connects TRBV15 to TRBJ1-6; D not resolved. The sample was PBMCs. This receptor was identified in a man aged 40-49 years in good health and CMV-seronegative. This chain's CDR3 is CATSRAAEGNSPLHF. Here the CDR3 DNA reads TGTGCCACCAGCAGAGCCGCGGAGGGTAATTCACCCCTCCACTTT.